A selection of T cell receptor beta chains follows, all from one sample in a study of radiation and T cells in renal cell carcinoma. Sequenced by immunoSEQ multiplex PCR; TCRdb stores in-frame clones only, minus some. Here the sample spans about 130,000 clones, roughly 88% being singletons. Material: blood, obtained from a patient whose treatment included radiotherapy and nephrectomy. The receptor set was obtained from a woman aged 45-65 years with renal cell carcinoma. The CDR3 runs from the conserved cysteine through the conserved F or W. Each record gives: CDR3 DNA, CDR3 protein, V gene, clone size, J gene, D gene. D genes are given only for firm matches. Expanded clones are given a class, and other clones once, few, many or no size at all.

TGTGCCAGCAGCTCCTCCCCGGGCCCCTACGAGCAGTACTTC,CASSSSPGPYEQYF,TRBV5-8,.,TRBJ2-7,.
TGCGCCAGCAGCTTGATAGTACAGCCCTACGAGCAGTACTTC,CASSLIVQPYEQYF,TRBV5-1,.,TRBJ2-7,.
TGTGCCAGCAGCTTAGGGACAGGGGGTACAGATACGCAGTATTTT,CASSLGTGGTDTQYF,TRBV11-2,.,TRBJ2-3,TRBD1
TGTGCCAGCAGTAACAGGGGGCGGGGAGAGACCCAGTACTTC,CASSNRGRGETQYF,TRBV6-1,few,TRBJ2-5,TRBD1
TGTGCCAGCAGCCCTAGGACACAGTATGGCTACACCTTC,CASSPRTQYGYTF,TRBV7-2,once,TRBJ1-2,.
TGTGCCAGCAGCGTACTGGACGCTCTACAGTACGAGCAGTACTTC,CASSVLDALQYEQYF,TRBV9,.,TRBJ2-7,.
TGTGCCAGCAGCCCCACCCTTTATAGCGCCACAGGAACGCAGTATTTT,CASSPTLYSATGTQYF,TRBV5-6,.,TRBJ2-3,.
TGTGCCAGCAGCTTGAAGGGACAGGGACTATACGAGCAGTACTTC,CASSLKGQGLYEQYF,TRBV5-6,.,TRBJ2-7,TRBD1
TGTGCCAGCAGCCCTAGACAGGGGGCTGGAACTGAAGCTTTCTTT,CASSPRQGAGTEAFF,TRBV7-6,.,TRBJ1-1,TRBD1
TGTGCCAGCAGCTTAGAGTACAGTAATTCACCCCTCCACTTT,CASSLEYSNSPLHF,TRBV7-9,.,TRBJ1-6,.
TGTGCCAGCAGTGAACGGGGGGCAAACACTGAAGCTTTCTTT,CASSERGANTEAFF,TRBV25-1,.,TRBJ1-1,.
TGTGCCAGCAGTGAAGAGACGGTTAGGAATCAGCCCCAGCATTTT,CASSEETVRNQPQHF,TRBV2,once,TRBJ1-5,.
TGTGCCAGCAGCCCACAACGGGGGACAGGGGTATACGAGCAGTACTTC,CASSPQRGTGVYEQYF,TRBV13,.,TRBJ2-7,TRBD1
TGCGCCAGCAGCGTGGAGGGAGCCACAGATACGCAGTATTTT,CASSVEGATDTQYF,TRBV4-1,.,TRBJ2-3,.
TGTGCCAGCAGCTCGATCGGACGGAAAAGCTCCTACGAGCAGTACTTC,CASSSIGRKSSYEQYF,TRBV11-2,once,TRBJ2-7,.
TGTGCCAGCAGTGCGAGGGGACAGCCTTTGCGGGGCTACACCTTC,CASSARGQPLRGYTF,TRBV6-1,.,TRBJ1-2,TRBD1
TGTGCCAGCAGCCAAGCTTCGAACACTGAAGCTTTCTTT,CASSQASNTEAFF,TRBV7-3,.,TRBJ1-1,.
TGTGCCAGCAGTGAAGCTCTGGGGACCGGACCGAACACTGAAGCTTTCTTT,CASSEALGTGPNTEAFF,TRBV6-1,.,TRBJ1-1,.
TGCGCCAGCAGCGAGGGGACAGTTCCCACAGATACGCAGTATTTT,CASSEGTVPTDTQYF,TRBV10-1,.,TRBJ2-3,TRBD1
TGTGCCAGCAGCTTAGGGGGGAGGGACTATGGCTACACCTTC,CASSLGGRDYGYTF,TRBV11-2,.,TRBJ1-2,.
TGCAGCGTTCAAGACTCTGGGGCCAACGTCCTGACTTTC,CSVQDSGANVLTF,TRBV29-1,.,TRBJ2-6,.
TGCGCCAGCAGCTCGGGGGACAGCCCCTATGGCTACACCTTC,CASSSGDSPYGYTF,TRBV5-1,.,TRBJ1-2,TRBD1
TGTGCCAGCGGGACTAGCGGGGACAGTAATGAGCAGTTCTTC,CASGTSGDSNEQFF,TRBV6-5,.,TRBJ2-1,TRBD2
TGTGCCAGCAGCTTAGTGGGCATATATAATTCACCCCTCCACTTT,CASSLVGIYNSPLHF,TRBV7-2,few,TRBJ1-6,.